This TCR beta chain appears in the sequencing data of a study of CD8+ T cells in alopecia areata. CDR1 is MNHEY, CDR2 SMNVEV, per germline (reference sequence). The CDR3 is 15 amino acids. Trimming cost V 0 bases and J 4 bases, with 12 bases left between them. Extracted from the samples, RNA was reverse transcribed into cDNA to serve as the sequencing template. Clones were sequenced by immunoSEQ multiplex PCR, and TCRdb holds only the in-frame ones, with some missing. In the table there are 200,000 to 250,000 clones, about 56% of which are singletons. Sequencing was carried out using CD8+ T cells sorted from blood. The chain employs TRBV27 and TRBJ1-1; D gene uncertain. The clonotype originates from a human donor in good health. The CDR3 DNA reads as TGTGCCAGCAGTTTATCAGGCTGGTCTGGCACTGAAGCTTTCTTT. Protein: CASSLSGWSGTEAFF.